Shown below are 15 T cell receptor beta chains from a single sample sequenced in a study of blood T cell repertoires in COVID-19. Libraries were prepared by immunoSEQ multiplex PCR; TCRdb keeps only in-frame clonotypes and omits some of them. Counted here are under 350,000 clones, around nine tenths occurring once; the ten biggest clones make up over 1%. Specimen: peripheral blood. The receptors stem from a man aged 70-80 years with acute or convalescent COVID-19.

V usage is TRBV2 and J usage is TRBJ1-1; 9 nucleotides line up with TRBD1. CDR1 and CDR2 from the germline V gene are SNHLY and FYNNEI. V dropped 5 bases and J dropped 5; count of bases not matched to a gene: 9. The CDR3 has 15 residues. The CDR3 reads CASSKQGARGTEAFF. The CDR3 DNA reads TGTGCCAGCAGTAAACAGGGGGCGAGGGGTACTGAAGCTTTCTTT.

The CDR3 is CASIKTSSYNEQFF. Written as DNA, the CDR3 is TGTGCCAGCATCAAAACGAGCTCCTACAATGAGCAGTTCTTC. The chain uses TRBV6-5 and TRBJ2-1; D gene unclear. V lost 7 bases and J 0 bases, leaving 10 bases between the germline ends. Germline V lookup: CDR1 MNHEY, CDR2 SVGAGI. This CDR3 is built from 14 residues.

The chain carries TRBV24-1 and TRBJ1-1; the D gene is possibly TRBD1 (6 bases). Germline CDR1 and CDR2: KGHDR and SFDVKD. The CDR3 runs 14 residues. V was pared by 4 bases and J by 0 bases, with 8 bases between. CDR3 in DNA: TGTGCCACCAGTGACGGACAGTTGAACACTGAAGCTTTCTTT. Translated: CATSDGQLNTEAFF.

DNA for the CDR3: TGTGCCAGCAGCGAGGACTATTCCGAGACCCAGTACTTC. As protein: CASSEDYSETQYF. V and J are TRBV2 and TRBJ2-5; TRBD2 might be the D (6 bases). This CDR3 is 13 amino acids long. Germline V lookup: CDR1 SNHLY, CDR2 FYNNEI. Trimming took 6 bases from V and 5 from J, leaving 13 bases between them.

This chain joins TRBV6-5 and TRBJ1-3, with D possibly TRBD1 on 6 matching bases. Per the germline V gene, CDR1 is MNHEY and CDR2 is SVGAGI. The V gene lost 5 bases and the J gene lost 0 bases, with 11 bases spanning the gap. This CDR3 has 15 amino acids. The chain's CDR3 is CASSLGAYSGNTIYF. The DNA of the CDR3 is TGTGCCAGCAGTCTGGGGGCCTACTCTGGAAACACCATATATTTT.

This sequence joins TRBV6-1 and TRBJ1-2, with 9 bases matching TRBD1. This CDR3 has 15 residues. J lost 8 bases, V lost 1 base, and 8 bases had no gene match. Germline V lookup: CDR1 MNHNS, CDR2 SASEGT. CDR3 DNA: TGTGCCAGCAGTGAAGTGGGACAGGGCCTCGGGGGCTACACCTTC. It encodes CASSEVGQGLGGYTF.

The chain employs TRBV27 and TRBJ2-7; 8 bases line up with TRBD1. Trimming cost V 5 bases and J 4 bases; bases outside gene matches: 4. Germline V gives CDR1 MNHEY, CDR2 SMNVEV (reference sequence). CDR3 length: 13 residues. The CDR3 is CASSRTGLYEQYF. CDR3 nucleotides: TGTGCCAGCAGTAGGACAGGGTTGTACGAGCAGTACTTC.

The chain links TRBV19 to TRBJ2-5; D call uncertain. The length of the CDR3 is 13 residues. In germline, CDR1 is LNHDA, CDR2 SQIVND (reference sequence). Trimming stripped 4 bases from V and 1 base from J, with 7 bases between. CDR3 in DNA: TGTGCCAGTAGTAAACAAACCCAAGAGACCCAGTACTTC. Its translation is CASSKQTQETQYF.

There are a few counts of this clone. The chain couples TRBV28 to TRBJ2-2; tentatively, D is TRBD2 (5 bases). The CDR3 is 15 residues long. Germline lookup yields CDR1 MDHEN and CDR2 SYDVKM. Trimming cost V 10 bases and J 0 bases, with 15 bases left between them. The CDR3: CATQTGFSNTGELFF. The CDR3 bases are TGTGCCACTCAAACGGGGTTTTCGAACACCGGGGAGCTGTTTTTT.

This chain connects TRBV20-1 to TRBJ1-1, with a possible D match to TRBD1 (6 bases). CDR3 size: 10 residues. V lost 3 bases to trimming and J lost 10 bases, with 9 bases between them. CDR1 and CDR2 from the germline V gene are DFQATT and SNEGSKA (reference sequence). The CDR3 DNA reads as TGCAGTGCTAGGGGGGCCCCAGCTTTCTTT. Translation: CSARGAPAFF.

The chain recombines TRBV5-1 with TRBJ2-1; 8 positions match TRBD2. CDR3 length equals 13 residues. The junction had 6 bases not matched to a gene; V was cut back by 5 bases and J by 8 bases. Germline assignment: CDR1 SGHRS and CDR2 YFSETQ. CDR3 protein: CASSRAGGYEQFF. In DNA form, the CDR3 reads TGCGCCAGCAGTCGGGCGGGGGGCTATGAGCAGTTCTTC.

V gene TRBV15 combines with J gene TRBJ1-4; D call uncertain. The CDR3 runs to 13 residues. V gave up 0 bases and J gave up 5 bases, with 4 bases separating them. Germline lookup yields CDR1 LNHNV and CDR2 YYDKDF (reference sequence). The CDR3 protein is CATSRDLNEKLFF. The CDR3 coding sequence is TGTGCCACCAGCAGAGACCTAAATGAAAAACTGTTTTTT.

V gene TRBV7-9 combines with J gene TRBJ2-5; TRBD2 matches at 8 bases. The CDR3 length is 16 residues. Germline lookup yields CDR1 SEHNR and CDR2 FQNEAQ (reference sequence). Trimming took 2 bases from V and 3 from J; bases not matched to a gene: 8. The chain's CDR3 is CASSLRIVAGKETQYF. CDR3 bases: TGTGCCAGCAGCTTACGTATCGTAGCGGGGAAAGAGACCCAGTACTTC.

The CDR3 bases are TGTGCCAGCAGCGCGGACAGGGTTCCCCAAGAGACCCAGTACTTC. Residues: CASSADRVPQETQYF. The chain couples TRBV2 to TRBJ2-5; 8 bases line up with TRBD1. The trim removed 6 bases at V and 1 base at J, leaving 7 bases unmatched. CDR3 length equals 15 residues. Germline V gene sequence: CDR1 SNHLY, CDR2 FYNNEI.

This sequence joins TRBV11-2 and TRBJ2-1; 7 nucleotides line up with TRBD2. The CDR3 totals 18 residues. After removal of 5 bases from V and 3 bases from J, the junction contained 16 bases not matched to a gene. Germline V lookup: CDR1 SGHAT, CDR2 FQNNGV. The CDR3 region is CASSPHKGGALIYNEQFF. For the CDR3, the DNA is TGTGCCAGCAGCCCCCACAAGGGAGGGGCCCTGATCTACAATGAGCAGTTCTTC.